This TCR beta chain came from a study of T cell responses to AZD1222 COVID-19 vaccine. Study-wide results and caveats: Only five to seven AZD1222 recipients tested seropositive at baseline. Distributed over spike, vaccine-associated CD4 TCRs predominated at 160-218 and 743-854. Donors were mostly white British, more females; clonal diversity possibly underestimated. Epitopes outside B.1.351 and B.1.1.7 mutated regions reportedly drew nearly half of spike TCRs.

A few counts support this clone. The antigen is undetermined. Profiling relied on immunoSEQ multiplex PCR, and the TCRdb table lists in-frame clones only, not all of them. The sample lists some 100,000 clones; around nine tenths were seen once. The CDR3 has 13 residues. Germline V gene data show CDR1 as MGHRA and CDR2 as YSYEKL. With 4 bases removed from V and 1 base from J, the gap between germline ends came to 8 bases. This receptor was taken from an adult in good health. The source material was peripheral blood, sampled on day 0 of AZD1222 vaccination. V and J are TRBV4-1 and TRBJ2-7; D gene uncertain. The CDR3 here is CASSLDGSYEQYF. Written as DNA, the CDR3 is TGCGCCAGCAGCCTGGACGGTTCCTACGAGCAGTACTTC.